The 19 T cell receptor beta chains given below trace back to one sample, sequenced in a study of T cell changes during pregnancy in multiple sclerosis. Clones were sequenced by immunoSEQ multiplex PCR, and TCRdb holds only the in-frame ones, with some missing. Of under 75,000 clones in the sample, approximately 93% were seen once. This specimen consisted of CD8+ T cells from peripheral blood mononuclear cells, obtained in the second trimester of pregnancy. The receptors originated from a female donor with multiple sclerosis, enrolled in a pregnancy study.

The chain links TRBV9 to TRBJ1-5; 12 bases align to TRBD1. Germline-derived CDR1 and CDR2 are SGDLS and YYNGEE. The trim removed 4 bases at V and 6 bases at J, leaving 5 bases unmatched. The CDR3 is made up of 15 amino acids. This CDR3 is CASSPGQGAAQPQHF. The CDR3 DNA is TGTGCCAGCAGCCCGGGACAGGGGGCAGCTCAGCCCCAGCATTTT.

V gene TRBV13 combines with J gene TRBJ2-3; TRBD2 aligns across 9 bases. V lost 8 bases and J lost 4; bases outside the gene matches: 10. The CDR3 totals 15 residues. CDR1 PRHDT and CDR2 FYEKMQ come from the germline V gene (reference sequence). Here the CDR3 reads CASVIAGESADTQYF. The CDR3 DNA sequence: TGTGCCAGCGTAATAGCGGGAGAGTCGGCAGATACGCAGTATTTT.

The CDR3 reads CASSQGGNGNEQFF. Here the CDR3 DNA reads TGTGCCAGCAGCCAAGGGGGAAATGGGAATGAGCAGTTCTTC. The V and J genes are TRBV7-7 and TRBJ2-1; a possible D gene is TRBD1 (6 bases). The length of the CDR3 is 14 residues. V lost 5 bases and J lost 7, with 15 bases in between. Germline CDR1 is SSHAT and CDR2 is FNYEAQ (reference sequence).

The rearrangement uses TRBV7-9 and TRBJ1-4; D gene unclear. Germline CDR1 is SEHNR and CDR2 is FQNEAQ (reference sequence). This CDR3 contains 14 residues. V gave up 1 base and J gave up 7 bases, with 10 bases separating them. In DNA form, the CDR3 reads TGTGCCAGCAGCTTAGTGCGGGGTGTTGAAAAACTGTTTTTT. It encodes CASSLVRGVEKLFF.

This rearrangement joins TRBV10-1 to TRBJ2-3; weak D call: TRBD2 (5 bases). Trimming removed 8 bases at V and 0 bases at J, with 9 bases between. The CDR3 length is 13 residues. Germline CDR1 and CDR2: WNHNN and SYGVQD (reference sequence). The CDR3 spells CASVSGSTDTQYF. CDR3 DNA sequence: TGCGCCAGCGTCTCGGGGAGCACAGATACGCAGTATTTT.

The rearrangement links TRBV5-6 to TRBJ2-7, with D perhaps TRBD1 (6 bases). In germline, CDR1 is SGHDT, CDR2 YYEEEE. Trimming cost V 0 bases and J 7 bases, with 14 bases left between them. CDR3 size: 14 residues. The CDR3 loop is CASSLGNRVGEQYF. In nucleotides, the CDR3 is TGTGCCAGCAGCTTGGGGAACAGGGTCGGAGAGCAGTACTTC.

The chain links TRBV28 to TRBJ2-5, with a tentative D call TRBD1 (6 bases). The germline V gene has CDR1 MDHEN and CDR2 SYDVKM. The CDR3 spans 14 residues. V lost 3 bases to trimming and J lost 3 bases, with 11 bases between them. The CDR3 loop reads CASSFRGFEETQYF. CDR3 nucleotides: TGTGCCAGCAGTTTCAGGGGTTTTGAAGAGACCCAGTACTTC.

The chain is built from TRBV9 and TRBJ2-3; TRBD2 agrees at 7 bases. The CDR3 runs to 14 residues. V shed 4 bases, J shed 7 bases, and the junction held 9 bases outside the gene matches. Germline CDR1 is SGDLS and CDR2 is YYNGEE. For the CDR3, the DNA is TGTGCCAGCAGCTCCGCGGGGGACCAGCATACGCAGTATTTT. Its translation: CASSSAGDQHTQYF.

The CDR3 loop reads CATSGGLAGGWGTDTQYF. CDR3 nucleotides: TGTGCCACCAGCGGAGGACTAGCGGGAGGATGGGGCACAGATACGCAGTATTTT. This chain uses TRBV15 with TRBJ2-3; 14 bases agree with TRBD2. There are 18 residues in the CDR3. V gave up 5 bases and J gave up 1 base; unmatched junction bases: 8. The germline V gene has CDR1 LNHNV and CDR2 YYDKDF (reference sequence).

V and J are TRBV2 and TRBJ1-2; D call uncertain. Per the germline V gene, CDR1 is SNHLY and CDR2 is FYNNEI. This CDR3 contains 11 residues. The V end was cut by 9 bases, the J end by 3 bases, with 8 bases between. The CDR3, as DNA: TGTGCCAGGAGGGCTGACTATGGCTACACCTTC. This gives the protein CARRADYGYTF.

The rearrangement uses TRBV5-5 and TRBJ2-3; D is uncertain. The CDR3 totals 12 residues. Between the trimmed V and J ends, which lost 5 bases and 0 bases, there was a span of 4 bases. Germline-derived CDR1 and CDR2 are SGHKS and YYEKEE (reference sequence). CDR3 in DNA: TGTGCCAGCAGTCCGAGCACAGATACGCAGTATTTT. Amino acid sequence: CASSPSTDTQYF.

This chain connects TRBV4-3 to TRBJ1-4, with TRBD1 matching over 8 bases. The length of the CDR3 is 15 residues. Germline V CDR1 and CDR2: LGHNA, YSLEER. The trim removed 1 base at V and 8 bases at J, leaving 6 bases unmatched. The CDR3 DNA reads TGCGCCAGCAGCCAAGGTACAGGGGGGGGCGAAAAACTGTTTTTT. Translation: CASSQGTGGGEKLFF.

The chain combines TRBV7-9 with TRBJ1-1, with no clear D. This CDR3 comprises 12 residues. Per germline, CDR1 SEHNR and CDR2 FQNEAQ (reference sequence). V gave up 5 bases and J gave up 3 bases, with 7 bases separating them. The CDR3 nucleotides read TGTGCCAGCAGCCGCCGGGACACTGAAGCTTTCTTT. Protein sequence: CASSRRDTEAFF.

The rearrangement uses TRBV7-9 and TRBJ1-3; D may be TRBD1 (6 bases). V lost 2 bases and J 3 bases, leaving 14 bases between the germline ends. Germline V CDR1 and CDR2: SEHNR, FQNEAQ (reference sequence). This CDR3 is 16 amino acids long. The CDR3 DNA follows: TGTGCCAGCAGCTTACCTAAACAGGGTGGTGGAAACACCATATATTTT. This translates into CASSLPKQGGGNTIYF. Filled out from reference TRBV7-9 and TRBJ1-3, the complete variable domain reads DTGVSQNPRHKITKRGQNVTFRCDPISEHNRLYWYRQTLGQGPEFLTYFQNEAQLEKSRLLSDRFSAERPKGSFSTLEIQRTEQGDSAMYLCASSLPKQGGGNTIYFGEGSWLTVV.

The rearrangement links TRBV29-1 to TRBJ2-1; D unresolved. Germline CDR1 and CDR2: SQVTM and ANQGSEA. The CDR3 has 15 residues. Trimming pared 2 bases from V and 1 base from J, leaving 12 bases between. CDR3 amino acids: CSVERLDGSYNEQFF. CDR3 DNA sequence: TGCAGCGTTGAACGCCTTGACGGGTCCTACAATGAGCAGTTCTTC.

The V call is TRBV27, the J call TRBJ1-5, with 7 bases lining up with TRBD1. Germline loops: CDR1 MNHEY, CDR2 SMNVEV (reference sequence). This CDR3 has 16 amino acids. The junction had 10 bases not matched to a gene; V was cut back by 5 bases and J by 3 bases. This CDR3 reads CASSPTGVIDNQPQHF. The CDR3 DNA reads TGTGCCAGCAGTCCCACAGGGGTTATTGACAATCAGCCCCAGCATTTT.

The chain couples TRBV27 to TRBJ2-7; 15 bases are a match to TRBD2. The CDR3 consists of 15 residues. Germline CDR1 reads MNHEY; CDR2 reads SMNVEV (reference sequence). Trimming cost V 9 bases and J 3 bases; bases outside gene matches: 6. This chain's CDR3 is CARGLAGGPIYEQYF. CDR3 nucleotides: TGTGCCAGGGGACTAGCGGGGGGTCCGATCTACGAGCAGTACTTC.

The V and J genes are TRBV29-1 and TRBJ2-5; 11 bases map to TRBD2. Germline CDR1 and CDR2: SQVTM and ANQGSEA. After removal of 3 bases from V and 2 bases from J, the junction contained 8 bases not matched to a gene. The CDR3 runs to 16 residues. The CDR3 bases are TGCAGCGTTGATGAACTAGCGGGAGTAAGGCAAGAGACCCAGTACTTC. Its protein product is CSVDELAGVRQETQYF.

In DNA form, the CDR3 reads TGTGCCAGCAGTGTCAGGACACCGAGCTCCTACGAGCAGTACTTC. It is translated as CASSVRTPSSYEQYF. The rearrangement uses TRBV28 and TRBJ2-7; weak D call: TRBD1 (5 bases). The CDR3 extends over 15 amino acids. Germline V gives CDR1 MDHEN, CDR2 SYDVKM. Trimming pared 5 bases from V and 0 bases from J, leaving 14 bases between.